These 3 T cell receptor beta chains were sequenced from one sample in a study of T cell changes during pregnancy in multiple sclerosis. TCRdb's copy holds only in-frame clones and misses some; the assay was immunoSEQ multiplex PCR. This sample has 50,000 to 60,000 clones, with around 91% found just once. The specimen comprised peripheral blood, sampled after pregnancy. These receptors all come from a female donor with multiple sclerosis, enrolled in a pregnancy study.

The V and J genes are TRBV29-1 and TRBJ2-3; possible D gene TRBD2, 6 bases. Germline values: CDR1 SQVTM, CDR2 ANQGSEA. The CDR3 runs to 13 residues. The V end was cut by 5 bases, the J end by 6 bases, with 15 bases between. The CDR3 nucleotides are TGCAGCGTTCTTCAGGGCGCGGGGGATACGCAGTATTTT. Translated, it gives CSVLQGAGDTQYF.

The chain is built from TRBV28 and TRBJ2-7; 7 bases match TRBD2. CDR3 size: 15 residues. The germline V gene has CDR1 MDHEN and CDR2 SYDVKM. After removal of 6 bases from V and 6 bases from J, the junction contained 14 bases not matched to a gene. CDR3 DNA: TGTGCCAGCAGGGGAGGGGACGGTGGGGCGGGCGAGCAGTACTTC. This sequence encodes CASRGGDGGAGEQYF.

The chain employs TRBV7-2 and TRBJ2-7, with TRBD1 as a possible D gene (6 bases). The CDR3 has 14 residues. The V and J ends lost 4 bases and 5 bases respectively, with 15 bases between them. Germline lookup yields CDR1 SGHTA and CDR2 FQGNSA. The CDR3 nucleotides are TGTGCCAGCAGCTCACCTACAGGGAACCACGAGCAGTACTTC. It specifies CASSSPTGNHEQYF.